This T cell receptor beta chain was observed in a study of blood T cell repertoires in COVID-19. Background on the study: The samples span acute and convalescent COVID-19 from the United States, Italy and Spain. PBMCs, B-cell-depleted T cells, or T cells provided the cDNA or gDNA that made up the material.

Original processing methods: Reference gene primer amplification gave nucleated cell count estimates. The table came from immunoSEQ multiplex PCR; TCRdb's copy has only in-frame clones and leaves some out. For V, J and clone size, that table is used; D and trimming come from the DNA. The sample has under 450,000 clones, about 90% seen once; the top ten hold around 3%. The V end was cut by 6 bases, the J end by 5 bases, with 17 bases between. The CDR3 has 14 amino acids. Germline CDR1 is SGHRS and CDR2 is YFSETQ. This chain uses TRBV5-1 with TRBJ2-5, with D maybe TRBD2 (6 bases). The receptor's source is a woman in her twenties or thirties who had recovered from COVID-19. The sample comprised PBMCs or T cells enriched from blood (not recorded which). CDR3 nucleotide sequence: TGCGCCAGCACAGATGACACCGGAGGGGAGACCCAGTACTTC. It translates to CASTDDTGGETQYF.